These 3 T cell receptor beta chains share one sample of origin, sequenced in a study of blood T cell repertoires in COVID-19. Assay: immunoSEQ multiplex PCR; the TCRdb copy retains only in-frame clones and omits some. There are some 300,000 clones in the sample; about nine tenths occur only once, and 6.3% lies in the top ten. The specimen sequenced was peripheral blood. The receptors were gathered from a woman aged 45-60 years with COVID-19, enrolled during active disease.

The J gene is TRBJ1-1, the V gene TRBV6-5, with 8 nucleotides matching TRBD1. Germline V gene data show CDR1 as MNHEY and CDR2 as SVGAGI. V dropped 2 bases and J dropped 1; count of bases not matched to a gene: 6. The CDR3 covers 16 residues. This chain's CDR3 is CASSYSQGASNTEAFF. CDR3 bases: TGTGCCAGCAGTTACAGTCAGGGGGCATCGAACACTGAAGCTTTCTTT.

This chain links TRBV11-2 with TRBJ1-1; maybe TRBD1 (5 bases). Per the germline V gene, CDR1 is SGHAT and CDR2 is FQNNGV. The CDR3 totals 14 residues. V dropped 2 bases and J dropped 2 bases, with 9 bases sitting between them. CDR3 nucleotide sequence: TGTGCCAGCAGCTTAAGACAGCATAACACTGAAGCTTTCTTT. Its protein product is CASSLRQHNTEAFF.

The rearrangement links TRBV5-6 to TRBJ1-2; possible D gene TRBD1, 6 bases. CDR1 and CDR2 (germline): SGHDT, YYEEEE. The CDR3 loop spans 16 amino acids. V was trimmed by 0 bases and J by 1 base, leaving 13 bases between them. CDR3 residues: CASSLGSGVLNYGYTF. CDR3 sequence (DNA): TGTGCCAGCAGCTTGGGATCAGGGGTGCTTAACTATGGCTACACCTTC.